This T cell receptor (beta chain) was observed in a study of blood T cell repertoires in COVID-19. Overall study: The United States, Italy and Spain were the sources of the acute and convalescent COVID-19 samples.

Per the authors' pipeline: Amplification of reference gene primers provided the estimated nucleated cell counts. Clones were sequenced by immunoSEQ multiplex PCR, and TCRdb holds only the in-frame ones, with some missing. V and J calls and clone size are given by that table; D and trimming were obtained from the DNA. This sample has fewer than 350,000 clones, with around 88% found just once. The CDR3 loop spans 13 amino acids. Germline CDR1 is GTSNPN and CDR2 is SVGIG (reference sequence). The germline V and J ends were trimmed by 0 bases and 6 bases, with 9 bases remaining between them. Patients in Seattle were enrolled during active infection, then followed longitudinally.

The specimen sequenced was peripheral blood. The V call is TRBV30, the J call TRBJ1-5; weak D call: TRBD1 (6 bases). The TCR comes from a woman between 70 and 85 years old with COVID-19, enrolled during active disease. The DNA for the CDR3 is TGTGCCTGGAGTGTTCAGGGGAGTCAGCCCCAGCATTTT. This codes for CAWSVQGSQPQHF.